This TCR beta chain was sequenced for a study of blood T cell repertoires in COVID-19. The CDR3 sequence is 14 residues long. Germline CDR1 SGHVS, CDR2 FQNEAQ. V was shortened by 1 base and J by 7 bases, with 8 bases between the two germline ends. Method: immunoSEQ multiplex PCR; TCRdb's copy keeps in-frame clones and lacks some. This sample has under 130,000 clones, with more than 80% found just once. The chain is built from TRBV7-8 and TRBJ1-6; a possible D gene is TRBD1 (6 bases). Sequenced material: peripheral blood. The source of this sequence is a human donor in a cohort sampled during active COVID-19. The CDR3 DNA is TGTGCCAGCAGCTTAGTACAGGGCAATTCACCCCTCCACTTT. As protein: CASSLVQGNSPLHF.